This TCR beta chain is drawn from a study of OX40 agonist ivuxolimab in advanced cancers. Whole-study context: Each dose-escalation patient presented with hepatocellular carcinoma, melanoma, renal cell or head and neck cancer. Partial responses, seen in three patients, involved one hepatocellular carcinoma and two cutaneous melanomas.

Deletions cut 1 base from V and 8 bases from J, with 12 bases between. Germline values: CDR1 MGHRA, CDR2 YSYEKL. This CDR3 contains 13 residues. Enrollment shut out patients with autoimmune disease history or systemic immunosuppression. With baseline, cycle 4 day 1, and cycle 7 day 1 as timepoints, blood was sampled. Clones were sequenced by immunoSEQ multiplex PCR, and TCRdb holds only the in-frame ones, with some missing. The sample has about 64,000 clones, roughly 84% seen once. This sequence originates from an adult with an advanced solid tumor such as melanoma, head and neck, liver or kidney cancer. The source was CD4+ or CD8+ T cells sorted from blood, collected in a trial of the OX40 agonist ivuxolimab. V usage is TRBV4-1 and J usage is TRBJ2-7; D remains ambiguous. The CDR3 DNA reads as TGCGCCAGCAGCCAAGCTGACGGAAGCCAGCAGTACTTC. This gives the protein CASSQADGSQQYF.